Sequencing of this T cell receptor beta chain was carried out in a study of blood T cell repertoires in COVID-19. Study summary: COVID-19 samples from acute and convalescent phases originated in the United States, Italy and Spain. T cells, B-cell-depleted T cells, or PBMCs supplied cDNA or gDNA.

This clone was seen more than once but under ten times. Methods used by the authors: Quantification of nucleated cells was approximated via reference gene primer amplification. The method was immunoSEQ multiplex PCR; TCRdb's version includes in-frame clones alone and lacks a portion of them. V, J and clone size are taken as reported in that table, and D and trimming were inferred from the DNA itself. The sample records under 30,000 clones, 85% to 90% being singletons. The sequence derives from a human donor with active COVID-19. The donor label of this sample is uncertain. Specimen: peripheral blood.

Here the CDR3 reads CASRSGLTYEQYF. DNA for the CDR3: TGTGCCAGCAGATCGGGATTAACCTACGAGCAGTACTTC. The V call is TRBV7-9, the J call TRBJ2-7, with D possibly being TRBD2 (5 bases). Germline CDR1 reads SEHNR; CDR2 reads FQNEAQ (reference sequence). This CDR3 has 13 residues. The V gene lost 6 bases and the J gene lost 2 bases, with 11 bases spanning the gap.